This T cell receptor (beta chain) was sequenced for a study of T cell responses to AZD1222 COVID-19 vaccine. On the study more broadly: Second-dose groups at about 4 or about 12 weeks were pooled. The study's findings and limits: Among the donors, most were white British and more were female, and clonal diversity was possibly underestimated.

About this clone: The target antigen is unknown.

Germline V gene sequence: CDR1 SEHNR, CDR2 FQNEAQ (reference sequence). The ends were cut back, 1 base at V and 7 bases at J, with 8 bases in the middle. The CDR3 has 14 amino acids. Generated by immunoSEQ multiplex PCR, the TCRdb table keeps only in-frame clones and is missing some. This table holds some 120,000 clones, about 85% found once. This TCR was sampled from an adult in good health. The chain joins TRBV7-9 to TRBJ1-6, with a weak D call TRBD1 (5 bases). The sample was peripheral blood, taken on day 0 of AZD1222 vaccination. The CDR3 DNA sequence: TGTGCCAGCAGCTTAGGACAGAAGAATTCACCCCTCCACTTT. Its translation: CASSLGQKNSPLHF.